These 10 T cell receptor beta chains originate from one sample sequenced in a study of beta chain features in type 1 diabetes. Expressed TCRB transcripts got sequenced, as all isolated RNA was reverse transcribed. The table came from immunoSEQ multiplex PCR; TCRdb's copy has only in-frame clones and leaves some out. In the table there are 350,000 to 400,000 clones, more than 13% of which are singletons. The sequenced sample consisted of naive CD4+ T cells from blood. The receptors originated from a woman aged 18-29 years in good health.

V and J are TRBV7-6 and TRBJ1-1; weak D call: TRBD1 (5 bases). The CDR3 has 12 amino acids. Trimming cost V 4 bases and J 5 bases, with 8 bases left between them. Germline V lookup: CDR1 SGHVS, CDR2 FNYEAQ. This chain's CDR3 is CASSSGGTEAFF. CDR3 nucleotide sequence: TGTGCCAGCAGCTCCGGGGGGACTGAAGCTTTCTTT.

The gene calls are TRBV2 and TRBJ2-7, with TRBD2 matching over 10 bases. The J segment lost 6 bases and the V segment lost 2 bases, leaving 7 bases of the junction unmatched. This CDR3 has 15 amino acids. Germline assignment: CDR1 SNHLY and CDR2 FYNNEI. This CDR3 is CASSESGLALREQYF. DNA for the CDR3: TGTGCCAGCAGTGAATCGGGACTAGCGCTTCGCGAGCAGTACTTC.

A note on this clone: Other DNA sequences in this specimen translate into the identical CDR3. Written as DNA, the CDR3 is TGTGCCTGGAGTGTTAGAGGAGAGACCCAGTACTTC. It encodes CAWSVRGETQYF. The chain links TRBV30 to TRBJ2-5, with D unclear. The V and J ends lost 0 bases and 4 bases respectively, with 6 bases between them. This CDR3 contains 12 residues. Germline lookup yields CDR1 GTSNPN and CDR2 SVGIG (reference sequence).

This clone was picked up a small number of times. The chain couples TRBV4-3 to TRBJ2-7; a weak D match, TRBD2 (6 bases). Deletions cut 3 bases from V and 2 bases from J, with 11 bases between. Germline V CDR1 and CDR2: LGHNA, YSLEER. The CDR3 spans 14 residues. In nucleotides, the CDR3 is TGCGCCAGCAGCCAGGGACTTGGAACCTACGAGCAGTACTTC. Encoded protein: CASSQGLGTYEQYF.

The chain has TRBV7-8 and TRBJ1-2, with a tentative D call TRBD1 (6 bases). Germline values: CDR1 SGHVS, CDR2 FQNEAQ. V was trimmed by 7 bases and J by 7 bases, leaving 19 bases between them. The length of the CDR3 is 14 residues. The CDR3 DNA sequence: TGTGCCAGCAAGGGGGATGCAAGAGTCGGTGGCTACACCTTC. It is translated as CASKGDARVGGYTF.

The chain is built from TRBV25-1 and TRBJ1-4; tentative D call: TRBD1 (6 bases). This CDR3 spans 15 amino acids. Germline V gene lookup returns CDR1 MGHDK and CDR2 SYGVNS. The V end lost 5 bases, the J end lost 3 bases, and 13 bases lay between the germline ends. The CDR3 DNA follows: TGTGCCAGCAGTACAGGGTTTATTGCTAATGAAAAACTGTTTTTT. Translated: CASSTGFIANEKLFF.

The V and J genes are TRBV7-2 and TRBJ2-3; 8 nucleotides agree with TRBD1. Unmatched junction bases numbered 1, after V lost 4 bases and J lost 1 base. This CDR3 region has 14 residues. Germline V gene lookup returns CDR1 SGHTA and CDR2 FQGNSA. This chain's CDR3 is CASSSGQGTDTQYF. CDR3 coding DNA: TGTGCCAGCAGCTCGGGACAGGGCACAGATACGCAGTATTTT.

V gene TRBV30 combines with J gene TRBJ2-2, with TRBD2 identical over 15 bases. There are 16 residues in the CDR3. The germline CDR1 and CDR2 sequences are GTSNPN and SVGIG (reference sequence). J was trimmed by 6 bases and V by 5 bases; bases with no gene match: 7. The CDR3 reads CAWYPGLAGGPGELFF. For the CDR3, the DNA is TGTGCCTGGTACCCGGGACTAGCGGGAGGACCCGGGGAGCTGTTTTTT.

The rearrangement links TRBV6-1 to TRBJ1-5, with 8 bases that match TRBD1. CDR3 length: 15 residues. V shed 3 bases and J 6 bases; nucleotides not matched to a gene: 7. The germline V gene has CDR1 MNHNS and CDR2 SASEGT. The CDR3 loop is CASSEGRGHGQPQHF. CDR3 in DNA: TGTGCCAGCAGTGAGGGCAGGGGGCATGGTCAGCCCCAGCATTTT.

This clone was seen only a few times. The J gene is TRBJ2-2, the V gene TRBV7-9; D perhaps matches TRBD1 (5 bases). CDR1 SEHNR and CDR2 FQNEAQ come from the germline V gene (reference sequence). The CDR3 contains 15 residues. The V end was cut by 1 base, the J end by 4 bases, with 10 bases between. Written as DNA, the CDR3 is TGTGCCAGCAGCTTAGGCGGAGACAGCACCGGGGAGCTGTTTTTT. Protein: CASSLGGDSTGELFF.